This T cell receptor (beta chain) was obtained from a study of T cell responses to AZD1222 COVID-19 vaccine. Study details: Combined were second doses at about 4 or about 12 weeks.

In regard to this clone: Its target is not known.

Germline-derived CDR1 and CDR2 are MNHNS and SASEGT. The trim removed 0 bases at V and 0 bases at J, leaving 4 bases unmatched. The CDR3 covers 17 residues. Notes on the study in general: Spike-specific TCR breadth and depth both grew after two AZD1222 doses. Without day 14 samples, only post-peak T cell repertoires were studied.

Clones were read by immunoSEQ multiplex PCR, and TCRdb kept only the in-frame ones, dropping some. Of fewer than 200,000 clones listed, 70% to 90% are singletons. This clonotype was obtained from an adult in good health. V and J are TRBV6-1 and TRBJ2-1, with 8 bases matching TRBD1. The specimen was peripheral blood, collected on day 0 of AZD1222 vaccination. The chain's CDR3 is CASSEAWTGSSYNEQFF. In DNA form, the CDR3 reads TGTGCCAGCAGTGAAGCGTGGACAGGGAGCTCCTACAATGAGCAGTTCTTC.